The entry that follows covers one TCR beta chain sequence. This clone occurred a few times. The antigen it recognizes is unknown. Per-base quality was not reported, and no clone a single base away is much larger than it. Each donor gave one peripheral blood draw, averaging roughly 120 mL, which was collected into heparinised tubes. Using a panel that included CD45RO, CCR7, CD25, CD127, CD95 and CD27, naive, central memory, regulatory and stem cell-like memory CD4+ T cells were sorted on a BD FACSAria II. A purity above 95% was achieved for all sorted populations. PBMCs were separated immediately by Lymphoprep density gradient centrifugation and were stained directly, without being cultured. To minimize batch effects, samples were stained and sorted in pairs, one healthy donor with one patient per experiment. The entire isolated RNA was reverse transcribed using the High Capacity cDNA Reverse Transcription Kit, and thus expressed TCRB transcripts were sequenced. Naive, central memory and regulatory T cell samples underwent deep immunoSEQ sequencing, averaging approximately 3.5 million total reads per sample. Sorted cells were lysed in RLT buffer, and RNA was extracted using DNase-treated RNeasy Micro or Mini kits according to cell number. To prevent cross-contamination, every cell subset was processed on its own, while patient and healthy donor samples were processed together. The immunoSEQ multiplex PCR was used to amplify TCRB sequences from cDNA, yielding 87-bp fragments that span the CDR3 region. The amplicons were sequenced using the Illumina HiSeq platform. The published analysis was carried out like this. PCR bias was computationally corrected using synthetic template baselines, reads within Hamming distance 2 were collapsed, and singletons that could not be merged were discarded. By aligning reads against IMGT, V, D and J genes, CDR3 length, and insertions or deletions at six rearrangement sites were assigned. Within each subset, clonotype counts were normalized to the number of sorted cells before true diversity and Gini coefficients were calculated with the tcR R package. The overlap coefficient, calculated on TCRB nucleotide sequences, was used to quantify repertoire sharing. Out-of-frame TCRB sequences from naive cells were analyzed as a proxy for the pre-selection repertoire. TCRdb took this table from immuneACCESS and kept in-frame rearrangements with V and J called. Such tables lack part of the clones; where checked against another copy, unresolved V genes explain under half of the gap, and the rest is unexplained. V and J calls and clone size are copied from that table; D and trimming were computed from the DNA. A total of around 280,000 clones appear in this sample, approximately 16% of them only once. The top ten constitute 0.015% of the sample.

The data stem from a study of beta chain features in type 1 diabetes (dated by TCRdb to 2016 to 2019). About the full investigation: Mean age, gender distribution, total cell number and subset yield did not differ between patients and healthy donors. The study compared the TCRB repertoires of sorted circulating CD4+ T cell subsets in recently diagnosed type 1 diabetes patients with those in matched healthy donors. Across all samples, approximately 100 million sorted cells were examined, and cell number per subset correlated strongly with RNA yield. Naive and central memory subsets were obtained from all 28 donors, but regulatory and stem cell-like memory subsets were isolated from only 8 patients and 8 healthy donors. Overall study results and their limits: Shorter templates might be favored by PCR, yet because patient and control samples were amplified and corrected together, any such skew would affect both groups equally. Only small numbers of individuals were included in the HLA sub-analyses, which left unresolved whether HLA type had any influence on TCRB rearrangement. Sequencing cDNA rather than genomic DNA could over-represent highly expressing activated cells, although activation and CD3 levels did not differ between groups. Fewer insertions and more nucleotide deletions at VDJ recombination sites were observed in patients with type 1 diabetes, implying thymic rearrangement abnormalities. Type 1 diabetes patients showed a moderate but significant shortening of TCRB CDR3 length in all four CD4+ subsets. The naive, central memory and regulatory TCRB repertoires appeared to resemble one another more closely among patients than among healthy donors.

Counted from cysteine to phenylalanine, this CDR3 has 13 amino acids. Only the CDR3 DNA stays, 39 bases, in frame from base 1. The germline V gene specifies MDHEN as CDR1 and SYDVKM as CDR2. V loses 7 bases of germline sequence and J loses 5 bases, and the interval between the two ends is 14 bases. The sequence derives from a man younger than 35 with type 1 diabetes. Sequencing was done on a sample of naive CD4+ T cells from blood. What the cell subset or site label conveys for this sample: true naive CD4+ T cells. The chain uses TRBV28 and TRBJ1-2, with no D gene named confidently. The DNA is TGTGCCAGCAATCAACCGGGAACGTATGGCTACACCTTC. Its coded protein is CASNQPGTYGYTF.